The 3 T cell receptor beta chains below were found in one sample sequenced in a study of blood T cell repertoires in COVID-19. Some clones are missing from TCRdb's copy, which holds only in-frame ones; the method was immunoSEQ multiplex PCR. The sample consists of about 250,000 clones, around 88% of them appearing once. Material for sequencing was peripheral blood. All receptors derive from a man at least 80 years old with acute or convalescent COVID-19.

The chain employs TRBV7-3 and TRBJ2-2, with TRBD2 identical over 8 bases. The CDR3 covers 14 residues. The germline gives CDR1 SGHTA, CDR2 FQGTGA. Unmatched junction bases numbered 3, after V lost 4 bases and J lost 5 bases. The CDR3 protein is CASSSGTRTGELFF. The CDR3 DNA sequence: TGTGCCAGCAGCTCCGGGACTAGAACCGGGGAGCTGTTTTTT.

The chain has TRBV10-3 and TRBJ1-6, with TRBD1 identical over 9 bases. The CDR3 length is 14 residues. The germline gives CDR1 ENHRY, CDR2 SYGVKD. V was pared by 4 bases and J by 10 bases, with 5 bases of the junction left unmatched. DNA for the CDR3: TGTGCCATCAGTGGGGACAGGGATGGATCACCCCTCCACTTT. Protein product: CAISGDRDGSPLHF.

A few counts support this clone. CDR3 residues: CASSFGGGQPQHF. DNA for the CDR3: TGTGCCAGCAGTTTTGGGGGAGGTCAGCCCCAGCATTTT. This rearrangement joins TRBV27 to TRBJ1-5; weak D call: TRBD1 (5 bases). The CDR3 has 13 amino acids. V was shortened by 3 bases and J by 6 bases, with 9 bases between the two germline ends. CDR1 is MNHEY and CDR2 is SMNVEV in the germline V gene (reference sequence).